Below, 18 T cell receptor beta chains from the same sample are listed, as sequenced in a study of cytomegalovirus exposure and HLA in healthy donors. Amplification used 60 Vbeta primers and 13 Jbeta primers. Sequencing was performed with immunoSEQ multiplex PCR; in TCRdb, only in-frame clones are kept and a portion is missing. The top ten hold approximately 4.3% of the sample, which has 95,000 to 150,000 clones, 73% seen once. What was sequenced was PBMCs. These receptor sequences come from a man between 60 and 75 years old in good health and CMV-seropositive.

This clone was picked up a small number of times. The chain recombines TRBV5-6 with TRBJ2-2; D is perhaps TRBD2 (6 bases). Per the germline V gene, CDR1 is SGHDT and CDR2 is YYEEEE. The CDR3 has 16 amino acids. V was cut by 6 bases and J by 0 bases, with 15 bases left in between. CDR3 loop: CASTPLEGTNTGELFF. The CDR3 DNA reads TGTGCCAGCACCCCCTTGGAGGGGACGAACACCGGGGAGCTGTTTTTT.

The chain carries TRBV6-5 and TRBJ1-3; no clear D gene. CDR3 length: 15 residues. CDR1 MNHEY and CDR2 SVGAGI come from the germline V gene. V dropped 2 bases and J dropped 0 bases, with 8 bases sitting between them. The CDR3 is CASSYGFSSGNTIYF. The CDR3 DNA is TGTGCCAGCAGTTACGGTTTTAGCTCTGGAAACACCATATATTTT.

This clone was seen only a few times. V is TRBV7-9 and J is TRBJ2-2, with 8 nucleotides matching TRBD1. Per germline, CDR1 SEHNR and CDR2 FQNEAQ (reference sequence). V lost 4 bases, J lost 5 bases, and 0 bases stayed unmatched. The CDR3 consists of 13 residues. The CDR3 DNA reads as TGTGCCAGCAGCTACAGGGGGACCGGGGAGCTGTTTTTT. It translates to CASSYRGTGELFF.

This chain links TRBV18 with TRBJ1-2; D unresolved. The germline V gene has CDR1 KGHSH and CDR2 LQKENI. The CDR3 is 12 amino acids. The V and J ends lost 3 bases and 7 bases respectively, with 9 bases between them. The CDR3 DNA follows: TGTGCCAGCTCACCTGACTGGAGTGGCTACACCTTC. Translated, it gives CASSPDWSGYTF.

This chain connects TRBV30 to TRBJ2-5; possible D gene TRBD1, 5 bases. CDR3 size: 12 residues. Germline CDR1 and CDR2: GTSNPN and SVGIG (reference sequence). The V end was cut by 4 bases, the J end by 2 bases, with 8 bases between. CDR3 region: CAWTAGQETQYF. In DNA form, the CDR3 reads TGTGCCTGGACGGCAGGGCAAGAGACCCAGTACTTC.

J is TRBJ1-1 and V is TRBV27, with D unclear. Deletions cut 3 bases from V and 1 base from J, with 12 bases between. This CDR3 is 15 amino acids long. The germline V gene has CDR1 MNHEY and CDR2 SMNVEV (reference sequence). The CDR3 protein is CASSFDERGNTEAFF. The CDR3 coding sequence is TGTGCCAGCAGTTTTGACGAGCGGGGGAACACTGAAGCTTTCTTT.

The chain carries TRBV11-3 and TRBJ2-2; maybe TRBD2 (6 bases). With 1 base removed from V and 5 bases from J, the gap between germline ends came to 17 bases. Germline lookup yields CDR1 SGHNT and CDR2 YENEEA. The CDR3 is 17 amino acids. The CDR3 here is CASSLGGLRRSTGELFF. The CDR3 DNA reads as TGTGCCAGCAGCTTAGGGGGACTGAGGAGAAGTACCGGGGAGCTGTTTTTT. The entire variable domain, with the rest obtained from reference TRBV11-3 and TRBJ2-2, is as follows: EAGVVQSPRYKIIEKKQPVAFWCNPISGHNTLYWYLQNLGQGPELLIRYENEEAVDDSQLPKDRFSAERLKGVDSTLKIQPAELGDSAVYLCASSLGGLRRSTGELFFGEGSRLTVL.

This clone was counted at least ten times. The chain carries TRBV7-6 and TRBJ1-3; possible D gene TRBD1, 6 bases. CDR3 size: 17 residues. Trimming left V 3 bases short and J 0 bases short, with 15 bases between. Germline CDR1 and CDR2: SGHVS and FNYEAQ. The CDR3 loop is CASSLGGRGDSGNTIYF. CDR3 sequence (DNA): TGTGCCAGCAGCTTGGGGGGGCGGGGCGACTCTGGAAACACCATATATTTT.

In DNA, the CDR3 is TGTGCCAGCAGTGAACAAAGCACAGATACGCAGTATTTT. Its protein product is CASSEQSTDTQYF. The chain couples TRBV2 to TRBJ2-3; D not resolved. Germline CDR1 and CDR2: SNHLY and FYNNEI. CDR3 length: 13 amino acids. V lost 2 bases and J lost 0, with 3 bases in between.

This clone has only a few counts. CDR3 nucleotides: TGTGCCAGCAGCTTGGGCGGGACAGGGGGAGTGGACGAGCAGTACTTC. Protein sequence: CASSLGGTGGVDEQYF. This rearrangement joins TRBV5-4 to TRBJ2-7; 11 bases are a match to TRBD1. Germline V gene data show CDR1 as SGHNT and CDR2 as YYREEE (reference sequence). V shed 0 bases and J 5 bases; nucleotides not matched to a gene: 7. This CDR3 spans 16 amino acids.

The V gene is TRBV11-2, the J gene TRBJ2-6; D unclear. The CDR3 contains 13 residues. Germline V CDR1 and CDR2: SGHAT, FQNNGV. Trimming cost V 6 bases and J 1 base, with 4 bases left between them. This CDR3 reads CASSPSGANVLTF. The CDR3 bases are TGTGCCAGCAGTCCTTCTGGGGCCAACGTCCTGACTTTC.

This clone was counted a few times. The CDR3 is CASTLNSENYGYTF. Here the CDR3 DNA reads TGCGCCAGCACCTTAAACTCCGAAAACTATGGCTACACCTTC. J is TRBJ1-2 and V is TRBV5-1; D call uncertain. Germline V lookup: CDR1 SGHRS, CDR2 YFSETQ. The V end lost 6 bases, the J end lost 2 bases, and 14 bases lay between the germline ends. The CDR3 covers 14 residues.

V gene TRBV28 combines with J gene TRBJ1-5; the D gene is possibly TRBD1 (6 bases). The germline V and J ends were trimmed by 7 bases and 5 bases, with 12 bases remaining between them. CDR1 is MDHEN, CDR2 SYDVKM, per germline. The CDR3 sequence is 13 residues long. This chain's CDR3 is CASNWDNDQPQHF. In nucleotides, the CDR3 is TGTGCCAGCAATTGGGACAATGATCAGCCCCAGCATTTT.

The chain uses TRBV6-1 and TRBJ2-1; 8 bases are a match to TRBD2. This CDR3 region has 15 residues. Germline CDR1 is MNHNS and CDR2 is SASEGT. V was clipped by 0 bases and J by 5 bases; unmatched bases: 3. In nucleotides, the CDR3 is TGTGCCAGCAGTGAAGCGCCGGGGGGGCACAATGAGCAGTTCTTC. Protein sequence: CASSEAPGGHNEQFF.

The rearrangement links TRBV19 to TRBJ2-3, with 7 bases aligning to TRBD1. There are 14 residues in the CDR3. Germline values: CDR1 LNHDA, CDR2 SQIVND (reference sequence). V trimming: 10 bases; J trimming: 2 bases; junction bases outside the gene matches: 9. The CDR3 bases are TGTGCCATTTCCCGGGACAGACACACAGATACGCAGTATTTT. Translating gives CAISRDRHTDTQYF.

The chain employs TRBV4-1 and TRBJ2-7, with 10 positions matching TRBD2. V shed 0 bases and J 8 bases; nucleotides not matched to a gene: 7. Germline CDR1 reads MGHRA; CDR2 reads YSYEKL. This CDR3 has 15 amino acids. CDR3 residues: CASSQDFSGGNQQYF. Written as DNA, the CDR3 is TGCGCCAGCAGCCAAGATTTTAGCGGGGGGAATCAGCAGTACTTC.

The chain uses TRBV10-3 and TRBJ1-5, with 10 bases fitting TRBD1. CDR1 and CDR2 from the germline V gene are ENHRY and SYGVKD. After removal of 6 bases from V and 4 bases from J, the junction contained 3 bases not matched to a gene. The CDR3 contains 14 residues. In nucleotides, the CDR3 is TGTGCCATCAGCGCGGACAGGGGGAATCAGCCCCAGCATTTT. Its protein is CAISADRGNQPQHF.

The sample holds a few counts of this clone. The genes are TRBV5-1 and TRBJ2-7; possibly TRBD1 for D (6 bases). The CDR3 contains 14 residues. V gave up 0 bases and J gave up 6 bases, with 13 bases separating them. Per the germline V gene, CDR1 is SGHRS and CDR2 is YFSETQ. The chain's CDR3 is CASSLAYRVGEQYF. In nucleotides, the CDR3 is TGCGCCAGCAGCTTGGCTTACAGGGTAGGCGAGCAGTACTTC. Full variable domain (remainder filled in from reference TRBV5-1 and TRBJ2-7): KAGVTQTPRYLIKTRGQQVTLSCSPISGHRSVSWYQQTPGQGLQFLFEYFSETQRNKGNFPGRFSGRQFSNSRSEMNVSTLELGDSALYLCASSLAYRVGEQYFGPGTRLTVT.